This TCR beta chain was captured in a study of T cell responses to AZD1222 COVID-19 vaccine. The length of the CDR3 is 14 residues. J lost 5 bases, V lost 5 bases, and 6 bases had no gene match. Germline CDR1 SGHTA, CDR2 FQGNSA. Sequencing was performed with immunoSEQ multiplex PCR; in TCRdb, only in-frame clones are kept and a portion is missing. In the table there are some 170,000 clones, 90% to 95% of which are singletons. Study-wide points: Donors were mostly white British, more females; clonal diversity possibly underestimated. Repertoire sampling occurred only after the peak T cell response.

Details on this clone: Its antigen is not known.

Here the sequenced sample was peripheral blood, taken on day 0 of MenACWY control vaccination. The clonotype comes from an adult in good health. The rearrangement links TRBV7-2 to TRBJ1-5; 7 bases agree with TRBD1. CDR3 sequence: CASSLRQGHQPQHF. The CDR3 nucleotides are TGTGCCAGCAGCCTAAGACAGGGACATCAGCCCCAGCATTTT.